The next 30 T cell receptor beta chains were all read from a single sample in a study of cytomegalovirus exposure and HLA in healthy donors. PCR primers comprised 60 Vbeta and 13 Jbeta primers. Clones were sequenced by immunoSEQ multiplex PCR, and TCRdb holds only the in-frame ones, with some missing. Among about 180,000 clones listed, over 65% were seen once. Input material: PBMCs. These receptors were obtained from a man between 18 and 35 years old in good health and CMV-seronegative.

The rearrangement links TRBV5-4 to TRBJ2-3, with 9 bases that match TRBD1. Germline values: CDR1 SGHNT, CDR2 YYREEE (reference sequence). The CDR3 spans 15 residues. The J segment lost 8 bases and the V segment lost 4 bases, leaving 11 bases of the junction unmatched. Here the CDR3 reads CASSEGDRVSSTQYF. In nucleotides, the CDR3 is TGTGCCAGCAGCGAAGGGGACAGGGTCAGTAGTACGCAGTATTTT.

This clone turned up a few times. The V gene is TRBV9, the J gene TRBJ1-4; 8 nucleotides align to TRBD1. V lost 4 bases and J lost 7; bases outside the gene matches: 9. The CDR3 loop spans 15 amino acids. From germline, CDR1 is SGDLS and CDR2 YYNGEE. The CDR3 nucleotides are TGTGCCAGCAGCTCTTCAGGGGGCGGGGGTGAAAAACTGTTTTTT. This translates into CASSSSGGGGEKLFF.

The DNA for the CDR3 is TGTGCCAGCAATCCCTCCGGGACAGGCGACTACGAGCAGTACTTC. Protein sequence: CASNPSGTGDYEQYF. This chain connects TRBV28 to TRBJ2-7; TRBD1 matches at 8 bases. The CDR3 totals 15 residues. Germline trimming cut 7 bases from V and 3 bases from J; bases unmatched to any gene: 11. CDR1 and CDR2 (germline): MDHEN, SYDVKM.

In this sample, this clone turned up once. The J gene is TRBJ2-7, the V gene TRBV28, with 8 bases aligning to TRBD1. Germline assignment: CDR1 MDHEN and CDR2 SYDVKM. The CDR3 extends over 12 amino acids. V dropped 6 bases and J dropped 5; count of bases not matched to a gene: 3. Here the CDR3 reads CASRPQGDEQYF. The DNA for the CDR3 is TGTGCCAGCAGGCCACAGGGGGACGAGCAGTACTTC.

The J gene is TRBJ1-5, the V gene TRBV6-1; perhaps TRBD1 as D (6 bases). Trimming stripped 7 bases from V and 0 bases from J, with 13 bases between. The CDR3 is 15 residues long. CDR1 and CDR2 (germline): MNHNS, SASEGT. CDR3 sequence: CASNLDSNSNQPQHF. CDR3 bases: TGTGCCAGCAACCTGGACAGCAATAGCAATCAGCCCCAGCATTTT.

The gene calls are TRBV2 and TRBJ1-2, with 10 bases lining up with TRBD1. The CDR3 runs to 13 residues. Germline V gene sequence: CDR1 SNHLY, CDR2 FYNNEI. After removal of 6 bases from V and 8 bases from J, the junction contained 6 bases not matched to a gene. Written as DNA, the CDR3 is TGTGCCAGCAGGACCGGGACAGGGGACGGCTACACCTTC. It encodes CASRTGTGDGYTF.

The chain links TRBV11-1 to TRBJ1-2; maybe TRBD1 (5 bases). Germline CDR1 SGHAT, CDR2 FQDESV (reference sequence). The CDR3 sequence is 15 residues long. The V gene lost 5 bases and the J gene lost 0 bases, with 13 bases spanning the gap. The CDR3 region has the DNA TGTGCCAGCAGCCGTGGAGGGGCAGCTAACTATGGCTACACCTTC. Translating it yields CASSRGGAANYGYTF.

The genes are TRBV19 and TRBJ1-3; D remains unclear. Looked up from germline, CDR1 is LNHDA and CDR2 is SQIVND (reference sequence). The CDR3 runs to 14 residues. Trimming removed 8 bases at V and 0 bases at J, with 11 bases between. This chain's CDR3 is CASRQTLSGNTIYF. The CDR3 region has the DNA TGTGCCAGTCGACAAACCCTCTCTGGAAACACCATATATTTT.

The chain is built from TRBV19 and TRBJ2-3; 9 bases agree with TRBD2. J lost 8 bases, V lost 6 bases, and 15 bases had no gene match. This CDR3 region has 16 residues. Germline CDR1 and CDR2: LNHDA and SQIVND (reference sequence). CDR3 residues: CASRRRPRGGPGTQYF. The CDR3 DNA reads as TGTGCCAGTAGAAGGCGACCGCGGGGGGGCCCCGGTACGCAGTATTTT.

The chain joins TRBV6-6 to TRBJ2-7; 8 bases fit TRBD2. The CDR3 spans 15 residues. After removal of 3 bases from V and 5 bases from J, the junction contained 9 bases not matched to a gene. The germline V gene has CDR1 MNHNY and CDR2 SVGAGI (reference sequence). In DNA, the CDR3 is TGTGCCAGCAGTTATCGTAGGCGGGAGGCCGACGAGCAGTACTTC. It codes for CASSYRRREADEQYF.

This chain uses TRBV7-9 with TRBJ2-7, with a weak D call TRBD1 (6 bases). The CDR3 runs to 14 residues. The germline gives CDR1 SEHNR, CDR2 FQNEAQ (reference sequence). Trimming left V 5 bases short and J 4 bases short, with 15 bases between. Here the CDR3 DNA reads TGTGCCAGCAGCCCTGAGGGGGTCCCGTACGAGCAGTACTTC. It encodes CASSPEGVPYEQYF. The complete variable domain, with remaining parts taken from reference TRBV7-9 and TRBJ2-7, reads DTGVSQNPRHKITKRGQNVTFRCDPISEHNRLYWYRQTLGQGPEFLTYFQNEAQLEKSRLLSDRFSAERPKGSFSTLEIQRTEQGDSAMYLCASSPEGVPYEQYFGPGTRLTVT.

This clone was seen more than once but under ten times. This sequence joins TRBV25-1 and TRBJ2-7; TRBD1 agrees at 7 bases. The V gene's germline CDR1 is MGHDK and CDR2 SYGVNS. This CDR3 has 14 amino acids. V gave up 7 bases and J gave up 3 bases; unmatched junction bases: 9. Written as DNA, the CDR3 is TGTGCCAGCAACAAACAGGGGATTAGCTACGAGCAGTACTTC. Amino acids: CASNKQGISYEQYF.

For this clone: It is likely a read error, because the conserved phenylalanine at the end of the CDR3 is missing. The chain uses TRBV2 and TRBJ2-7; TRBD1 matches 10 bases. Germline V gene lookup returns CDR1 SNHLY and CDR2 FYNNEI. The CDR3 covers 15 residues. V shed 4 bases, J shed 1 base, and the junction held 4 bases outside the gene matches. CDR3 bases: TGTGCCAGCAGTGGGGGGGGACAGGGGTCCTACGAGCAGTACCTC. Translation: CASSGGGQGSYEQYL.

This chain joins TRBV7-9 and TRBJ1-6; D gene unclear. This CDR3 is 15 amino acids long. Trimming cost V 0 bases and J 10 bases, with 13 bases left between them. The germline V gene encodes CDR1 SEHNR and CDR2 FQNEAQ (reference sequence). CDR3 nucleotides: TGTGCCAGCAGCTTAGCGGAGGGCTTCGGGTCACCCCTCCACTTT. Translated, it gives CASSLAEGFGSPLHF.

V is TRBV5-1 and J is TRBJ2-2; no reliable D call. V was clipped by 0 bases and J by 4 bases, with 10 bases between them. This CDR3 has 15 residues. In germline, CDR1 is SGHRS, CDR2 YFSETQ. The CDR3 nucleotides are TGCGCCAGCAGCTTGGGTAGTGTGAGCACCGGGGAGCTGTTTTTT. Its protein product is CASSLGSVSTGELFF.

This clone has more than one count but fewer than ten. This sequence joins TRBV7-9 and TRBJ2-7; the match to TRBD2 covers 12 bases. Losses at the gene ends were 4 bases for V and 4 bases for J; bases not matched to a gene: 11. This CDR3 contains 17 residues. CDR1 is SEHNR and CDR2 is FQNEAQ in the germline V gene (reference sequence). CDR3 in DNA: TGTGCCAGCAGCTCAGGACTAGCGGGGCCCGGGGGTTACGAGCAGTACTTC. It codes for CASSSGLAGPGGYEQYF.

The genes are TRBV4-1 and TRBJ2-5; D possibly corresponds to TRBD2 (6 bases). The CDR3 is made up of 16 amino acids. V was clipped by 5 bases and J by 6 bases, with 22 bases between them. Germline V gene lookup returns CDR1 MGHRA and CDR2 YSYEKL. This CDR3 is CASSTSVAEWGKTQYF. CDR3 sequence (DNA): TGCGCCAGCAGCACCTCCGTAGCGGAGTGGGGCAAGACCCAGTACTTC.

The chain couples TRBV30 to TRBJ2-5, with 7 bases fitting TRBD1. The J call may be faulty, since TRBJ2-7 better matches the DNA end. Germline V gives CDR1 GTSNPN, CDR2 SVGIG (reference sequence). The CDR3 sequence is 12 residues long. The CDR3 loop is CAWKGAGYEQYF. CDR3 DNA sequence: TGTGCCTGGAAGGGGGCGGGCTACGAGCAGTACTTC.

The CDR3 sequence is CASSWTGRADTQYF. CDR3 nucleotides: TGTGCCAGCAGCTGGACCGGGAGGGCAGATACGCAGTATTTT. This rearrangement joins TRBV7-9 to TRBJ2-3; 8 nucleotides line up with TRBD2. V lost 4 bases and J lost 4; bases outside the gene matches: 4. This CDR3 contains 14 residues. The germline V gene encodes CDR1 SEHNR and CDR2 FQNEAQ (reference sequence).

This clone turned up a few times. CDR3 DNA sequence: TGCGCCAGCAGTGGGTCTTCAGAAGCTTTCTTT. This translates into CASSGSSEAFF. The rearrangement joins TRBV10-2 to TRBJ1-1; no definite D call. Looked up from germline, CDR1 is WSHSY and CDR2 is SAAADI. V was pared by 4 bases and J by 8 bases, with 8 bases between. This CDR3 has 11 amino acids.

The rearrangement links TRBV9 to TRBJ1-4, with 7 bases identical to TRBD1. J gave up 4 bases and V 4 bases, and 4 bases lay outside the gene matches. CDR3 size: 14 residues. Per the germline V gene, CDR1 is SGDLS and CDR2 is YYNGEE. The CDR3 loop is CASSPTGINEKLFF. CDR3 in DNA: TGTGCCAGCAGCCCGACAGGGATTAATGAAAAACTGTTTTTT.

The gene calls are TRBV27 and TRBJ2-2; tentatively, D is TRBD1 (6 bases). The CDR3 is 13 residues long. The V gene lost 11 bases and the J gene lost 3 bases, with 13 bases spanning the gap. CDR1 is MNHEY and CDR2 is SMNVEV in the germline V gene (reference sequence). The CDR3: CAVGTRYTGELFF. CDR3 coding DNA: TGTGCCGTCGGGACACGATACACCGGGGAGCTGTTTTTT.

This clone was found a few times. The rearrangement uses TRBV19 and TRBJ2-7, with a tentative D call TRBD1 (5 bases). The CDR3 is made up of 15 amino acids. Germline CDR1 LNHDA, CDR2 SQIVND (reference sequence). V was pared by 6 bases and J by 3 bases, with 18 bases between. CDR3 DNA: TGTGCCAGTAGCCCACAGGTGGATTATTACTACGAGCAGTACTTC. This encodes CASSPQVDYYYEQYF.

V usage is TRBV25-1 and J usage is TRBJ1-6, with TRBD1 matching 7 bases. This CDR3 has 16 amino acids. Looked up from germline, CDR1 is MGHDK and CDR2 is SYGVNS. With V trimmed by 6 bases and J by 4 bases, 9 bases remained unmatched. In DNA, the CDR3 is TGTGCCAGCAGGCGGACAGGCCGGTCGTATAATTCACCCCTCCACTTT. Its protein product is CASRRTGRSYNSPLHF. Full variable domain (missing parts from reference TRBV25-1 and TRBJ1-6): EADIYQTPRYLVIGTGKKITLECSQTMGHDKMYWYQQDPGMELHLIHYSYGVNSTEKGDLSSESTVSRIRTEHFPLTLESARPSHTSQYLCASRRTGRSYNSPLHFGNGTRLTVT.

The J gene is TRBJ1-4, the V gene TRBV6-1; 10 positions agree with TRBD1. The CDR3 contains 14 residues. Germline-derived CDR1 and CDR2 are MNHNS and SASEGT. Trimming at V came to 3 bases and at J to 10 bases, leaving 5 bases not matched to a gene. For the CDR3, the DNA is TGTGCCAGCAGTGACCGGGACAGGGGTCGAAAACTGTTTTTT. Translating it yields CASSDRDRGRKLFF.

This clone was seen a few times. The chain recombines TRBV5-4 with TRBJ1-4; 9 bases fit TRBD1. This CDR3 comprises 15 residues. Germline V gives CDR1 SGHNT, CDR2 YYREEE (reference sequence). The ends lost 5 bases at V and 8 bases at J; junction bases unmatched: 10. In DNA, the CDR3 is TGTGCCAGCAGGGCGGGACAGGGCCGAGGCGAAAAACTGTTTTTT. The encoded protein is CASRAGQGRGEKLFF.

This rearrangement joins TRBV7-9 to TRBJ2-5; perhaps TRBD1 as D (6 bases). TRBJ2-7 matches the DNA end more closely, so the J call is doubtful. Germline V gene sequence: CDR1 SEHNR, CDR2 FQNEAQ (reference sequence). This CDR3 has 12 residues. CDR3 residues: CASSSQGYEQYF. The CDR3 nucleotides read TGTGCCAGCAGCTCACAGGGTTACGAGCAGTACTTC.

This sequence joins TRBV9 and TRBJ2-7, with 12 bases fitting TRBD1. CDR3 size: 16 residues. From germline, CDR1 is SGDLS and CDR2 YYNGEE. V gave up 4 bases and J gave up 6 bases; unmatched junction bases: 11. The CDR3 protein is CASSPRSGTGGAEQYF. The CDR3 DNA follows: TGTGCCAGCAGCCCACGATCCGGGACAGGGGGCGCCGAGCAGTACTTC.

The rearrangement uses TRBV5-1 and TRBJ2-1, with TRBD1 as a possible D gene (5 bases). The CDR3 has 11 amino acids. Germline V gives CDR1 SGHRS, CDR2 YFSETQ. Trimming took off 4 bases at V and 8 bases at J, with 7 bases between the two ends. The CDR3 DNA sequence: TGCGCCAGCAGCAGGGGCCATGAGCAGTTCTTC. It translates to CASSRGHEQFF.

The chain combines TRBV15 with TRBJ2-3, with D perhaps matching TRBD1 (5 bases). Trimming shortened V by 6 bases and J by 2 bases, and 12 bases separated the two germline ends. This CDR3 has 14 residues. Germline CDR1 reads LNHNV; CDR2 reads YYDKDF (reference sequence). The CDR3 loop reads CATRGVQTTDTQYF. CDR3 nucleotides: TGTGCCACCAGAGGGGTTCAGACCACAGATACGCAGTATTTT.